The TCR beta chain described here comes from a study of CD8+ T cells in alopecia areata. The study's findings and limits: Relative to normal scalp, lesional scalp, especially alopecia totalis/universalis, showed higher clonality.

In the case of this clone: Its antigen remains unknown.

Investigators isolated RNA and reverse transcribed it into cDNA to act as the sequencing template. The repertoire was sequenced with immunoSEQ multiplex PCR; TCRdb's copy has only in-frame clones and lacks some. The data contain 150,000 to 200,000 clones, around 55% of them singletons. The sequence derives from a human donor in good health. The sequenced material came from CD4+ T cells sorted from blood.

CDR3 sequence: CATSRTGRSDTQYF. DNA for the CDR3: TGTGCCACCAGCAGGACAGGGAGGTCAGATACGCAGTATTTT. The chain carries TRBV15 and TRBJ2-3; maybe TRBD1 (7 bases). This CDR3 comprises 14 residues. Between the trimmed V and J ends, which lost 3 bases and 4 bases, there was a span of 11 bases. Per germline, CDR1 LNHNV and CDR2 YYDKDF (reference sequence). The full variable domain, completed using reference TRBV15 and TRBJ2-3, is DAMVIQNPRYQVTQFGKPVTLSCSQTLNHNVMYWYQQKSSQAPKLLFHYYDKDFNNEADTPDNFQSRRPNTSFCFLDIRSPGLGDTAMYLCATSRTGRSDTQYFGPGTRLTVL.